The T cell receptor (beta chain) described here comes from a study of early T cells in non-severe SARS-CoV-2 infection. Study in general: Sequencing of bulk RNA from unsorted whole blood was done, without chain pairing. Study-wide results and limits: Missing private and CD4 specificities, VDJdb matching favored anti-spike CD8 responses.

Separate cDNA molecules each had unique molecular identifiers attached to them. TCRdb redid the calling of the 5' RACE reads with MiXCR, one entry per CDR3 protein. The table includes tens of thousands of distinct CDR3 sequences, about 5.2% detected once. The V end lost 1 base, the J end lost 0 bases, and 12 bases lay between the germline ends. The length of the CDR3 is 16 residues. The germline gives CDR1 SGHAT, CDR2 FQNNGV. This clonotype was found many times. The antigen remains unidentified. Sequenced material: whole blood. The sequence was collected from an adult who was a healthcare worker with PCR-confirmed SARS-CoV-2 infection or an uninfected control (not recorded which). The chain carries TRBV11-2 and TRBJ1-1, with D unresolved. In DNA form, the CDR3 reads TGTGCCAGCAGCTTAGTCGCAGCTACCATGAACACTGAAGCTTTCTTT. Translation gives CASSLVAATMNTEAFF.